These T cell receptor beta chains were read from a single sample in a study of a mutant IDH1 vaccine in newly diagnosed glioma. These receptors are not linked to any known antigen. The data were produced by immunoSEQ multiplex PCR, yet TCRdb's version contains in-frame clones alone and is incomplete. The profile shows 60,000 to 100,000 clones, 85% to 90% of them singletons. Sample: PBMCs, taken from a glioma patient whose treatment included an IDH1 peptide vaccine. The source is a woman in her forties or fifties with glioma. Each CDR3 is given with its conserved first and last residue. The D gene is left open where the match is weak. Not all rows give a size; the values are once, few, many and, for expanded clones, a class.

CDR3 | DNA | J | V | size | D
CASSLARNLAKNIQYF | TGTGCCAGCAGCTTGGCCCGGAACTTAGCCAAAAACATTCAGTACTTC | TRBJ2-4 | TRBV5-6 | NA | NA
CASRSGLAGAYNEQFF | TGTGCCAGCAGATCGGGACTAGCGGGGGCCTACAATGAGCAGTTCTTC | TRBJ2-1 | TRBV7-2 | NA | TRBD2
CASTIQGPETTEAFF | TGTGCCAGCACGATACAGGGCCCTGAAACGACTGAAGCTTTCTTT | TRBJ1-1 | TRBV2 | NA | NA
CAWSSTLSINEQYF | TGTGCCTGGAGTTCTACACTAAGCATAAACGAGCAGTACTTC | TRBJ2-7 | TRBV30 | once | NA
CASSLGQGAGETQYF | TGTGCCAGCAGCTTAGGACAGGGGGCTGGGGAGACCCAGTACTTC | TRBJ2-5 | TRBV7-6 | once | TRBD1
CASSMGSGSEHYEQYF | TGTGCCAGTAGTATGGGTAGCGGGAGTGAACACTACGAGCAGTACTTC | TRBJ2-7 | TRBV19 | NA | TRBD2
CASSTRDSPLHF | TGTGCCAGTAGCACCAGGGATTCACCCCTCCACTTT | TRBJ1-6 | TRBV19 | NA | NA
CASSLEGSPRPQHF | TGTGCCAGCAGCTTGGAAGGCTCCCCGCGGCCCCAGCATTTT | TRBJ1-5 | TRBV5-6 | NA | NA
CASNPGRNTGELFF | TGTGCCAGCAACCCCGGCAGGAACACCGGGGAGCTGTTTTTT | TRBJ2-2 | TRBV6-5 | once | NA
CARRSEGPSLYEQYF | TGTGCCAGAAGGTCGGAGGGCCCGAGCCTCTACGAGCAGTACTTC | TRBJ2-7 | TRBV5-3 | NA | NA
CASRGGGSTEAFF | TGTGCCAGCAGAGGGGGGGGCAGCACTGAAGCTTTCTTT | TRBJ1-1 | TRBV6-4 | NA | NA
CASSDAAAYGYTF | TGTGCCAGCAGTGATGCGGCAGCGTATGGCTACACCTTC | TRBJ1-2 | TRBV2 | medium-sized | NA
CAISEDNEQFF | TGTGCCATCAGTGAAGACAATGAGCAGTTCTTC | TRBJ2-1 | TRBV10-3 | NA | NA
CASRDSVGSSYEQYF | TGTGCCAGCAGGGATTCCGTAGGCAGCTCCTACGAGCAGTACTTC | TRBJ2-7 | TRBV6-1 | NA | NA
CASSLALKQGPDGYTF | TGTGCCAGCAGCTTGGCCCTAAAACAGGGGCCGGATGGCTACACCTTC | TRBJ1-2 | TRBV11-2 | NA | TRBD1
CASSLGQGAGNEQFF | TGCGCCAGCAGCTTGGGACAGGGGGCGGGAAATGAGCAGTTCTTC | TRBJ2-1 | TRBV5-1 | NA | TRBD1
CASSLLPVSGELFF | TGTGCCAGCAGCTTATTGCCAGTGAGCGGGGAGCTGTTTTTT | TRBJ2-2 | TRBV7-3 | NA | NA
CSCGREETQYF | TGCAGTTGCGGGAGGGAAGAGACCCAGTACTTC | TRBJ2-5 | TRBV20-1 | NA | TRBD2
CAISESDRTTYGYTF | TGTGCCATCAGTGAGTCAGACAGGACCACCTATGGCTACACCTTC | TRBJ1-2 | TRBV10-3 | NA | NA
CASSLSREGNQPQHF | TGTGCCAGCAGCTTGTCCAGGGAAGGCAATCAGCCCCAGCATTTT | TRBJ1-5 | TRBV5-6 | NA | NA
CASSLDGFSTDTQYF | TGTGCCAGCAGCTTAGACGGTTTCAGCACAGATACGCAGTATTTT | TRBJ2-3 | TRBV11-1 | NA | NA
CASSLDRGDRVNTQYF | TGTGCCAGCAGCTTAGACCGGGGGGACAGGGTAAATACGCAGTATTTT | TRBJ2-3 | TRBV7-4 | NA | TRBD1
CASRMGETQYF | TGTGCCAGCAGGATGGGAGAGACCCAGTACTTC | TRBJ2-5 | TRBV6-5 | NA | NA